This entry describes one TCR beta chain. The target antigen is unknown. This sample is part of a study of T cells in Graves' hyperthyroidism and ophthalmopathy. Study outcomes and limitations: Among clonotypes expanded in thyroid above 0.001, most were also found in blood. Ophthalmopathy was identified by the model a median about 6.8 months ahead of onset.

From RNA transcripts, TCR beta CDR3 regions were amplified. Researchers ran a first-round RT-PCR on the TCR CDR3 using the HTBI primer set. MiXCR, applied by TCRdb to the multiplex PCR reads, yields one record per CDR3 protein. The profile covers roughly 330,000 distinct CDR3 sequences, with 16% appearing a single time and approximately 33% taken by the ten largest. V lost 6 bases, J lost 2 bases, and 11 bases lay in between. This CDR3 region has 13 residues. Participants, patients aged 18 to 65, had newly diagnosed hyperthyroidism with a duration under 2 months. V gene TRBV12-3 or TRBV12-4 combines with J gene TRBJ2-7; no clear D. Sequencing was carried out using blood. The TCR sequence derives from a young man with Graves' hyperthyroidism. The CDR3 DNA is TGTGCCAGCAGCACCGACACCACCTACGAGCAGTACTTC. Residues: CASSTDTTYEQYF.